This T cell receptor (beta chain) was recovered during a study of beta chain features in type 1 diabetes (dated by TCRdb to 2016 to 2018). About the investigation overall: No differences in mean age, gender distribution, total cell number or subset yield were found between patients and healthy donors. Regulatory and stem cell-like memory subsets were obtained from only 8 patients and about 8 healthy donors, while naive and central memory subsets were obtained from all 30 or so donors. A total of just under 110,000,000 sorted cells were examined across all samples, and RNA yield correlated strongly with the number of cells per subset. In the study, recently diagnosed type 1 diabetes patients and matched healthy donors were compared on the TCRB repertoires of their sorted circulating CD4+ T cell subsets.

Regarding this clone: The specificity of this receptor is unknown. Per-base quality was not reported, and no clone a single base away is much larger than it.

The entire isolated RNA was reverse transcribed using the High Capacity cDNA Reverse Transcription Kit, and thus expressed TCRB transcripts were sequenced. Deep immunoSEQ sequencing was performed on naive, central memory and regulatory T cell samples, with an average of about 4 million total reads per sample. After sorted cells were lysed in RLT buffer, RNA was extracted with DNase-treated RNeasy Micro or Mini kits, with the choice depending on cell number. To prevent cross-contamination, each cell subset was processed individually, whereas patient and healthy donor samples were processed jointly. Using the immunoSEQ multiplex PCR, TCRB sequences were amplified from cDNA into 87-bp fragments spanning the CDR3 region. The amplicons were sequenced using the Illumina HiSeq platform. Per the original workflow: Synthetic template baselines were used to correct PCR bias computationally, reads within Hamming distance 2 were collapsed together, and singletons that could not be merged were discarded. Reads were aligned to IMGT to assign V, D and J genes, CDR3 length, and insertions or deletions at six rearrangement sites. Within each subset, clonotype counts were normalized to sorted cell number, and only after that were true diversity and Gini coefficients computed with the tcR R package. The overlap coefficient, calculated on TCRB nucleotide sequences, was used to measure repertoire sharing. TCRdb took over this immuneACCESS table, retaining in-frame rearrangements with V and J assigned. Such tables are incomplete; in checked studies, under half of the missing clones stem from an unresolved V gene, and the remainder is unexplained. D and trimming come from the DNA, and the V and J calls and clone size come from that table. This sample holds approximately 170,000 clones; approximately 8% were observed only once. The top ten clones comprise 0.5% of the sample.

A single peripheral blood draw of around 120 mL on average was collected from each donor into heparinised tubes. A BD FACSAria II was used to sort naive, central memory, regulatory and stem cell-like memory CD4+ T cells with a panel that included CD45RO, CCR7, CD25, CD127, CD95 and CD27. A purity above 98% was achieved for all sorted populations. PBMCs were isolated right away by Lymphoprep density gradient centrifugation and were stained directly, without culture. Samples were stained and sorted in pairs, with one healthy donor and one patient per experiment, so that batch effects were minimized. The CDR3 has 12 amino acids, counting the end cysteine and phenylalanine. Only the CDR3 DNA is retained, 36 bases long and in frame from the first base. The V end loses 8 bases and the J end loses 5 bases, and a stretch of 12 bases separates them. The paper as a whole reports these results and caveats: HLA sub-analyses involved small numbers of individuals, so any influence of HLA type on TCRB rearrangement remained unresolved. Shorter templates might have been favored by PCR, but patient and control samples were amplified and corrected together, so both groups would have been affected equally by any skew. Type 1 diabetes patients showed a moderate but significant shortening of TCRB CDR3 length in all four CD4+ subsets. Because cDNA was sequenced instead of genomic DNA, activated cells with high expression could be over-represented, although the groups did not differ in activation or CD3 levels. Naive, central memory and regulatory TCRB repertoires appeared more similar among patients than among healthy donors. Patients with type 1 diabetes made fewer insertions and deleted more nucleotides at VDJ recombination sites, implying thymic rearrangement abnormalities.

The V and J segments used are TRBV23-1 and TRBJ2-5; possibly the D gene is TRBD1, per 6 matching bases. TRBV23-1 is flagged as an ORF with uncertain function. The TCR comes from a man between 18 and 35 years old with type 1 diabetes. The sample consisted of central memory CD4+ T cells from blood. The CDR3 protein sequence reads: CASLQGGETQYF. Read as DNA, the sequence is TGCGCCAGCTTACAGGGTGGGGAGACCCAGTACTTC.